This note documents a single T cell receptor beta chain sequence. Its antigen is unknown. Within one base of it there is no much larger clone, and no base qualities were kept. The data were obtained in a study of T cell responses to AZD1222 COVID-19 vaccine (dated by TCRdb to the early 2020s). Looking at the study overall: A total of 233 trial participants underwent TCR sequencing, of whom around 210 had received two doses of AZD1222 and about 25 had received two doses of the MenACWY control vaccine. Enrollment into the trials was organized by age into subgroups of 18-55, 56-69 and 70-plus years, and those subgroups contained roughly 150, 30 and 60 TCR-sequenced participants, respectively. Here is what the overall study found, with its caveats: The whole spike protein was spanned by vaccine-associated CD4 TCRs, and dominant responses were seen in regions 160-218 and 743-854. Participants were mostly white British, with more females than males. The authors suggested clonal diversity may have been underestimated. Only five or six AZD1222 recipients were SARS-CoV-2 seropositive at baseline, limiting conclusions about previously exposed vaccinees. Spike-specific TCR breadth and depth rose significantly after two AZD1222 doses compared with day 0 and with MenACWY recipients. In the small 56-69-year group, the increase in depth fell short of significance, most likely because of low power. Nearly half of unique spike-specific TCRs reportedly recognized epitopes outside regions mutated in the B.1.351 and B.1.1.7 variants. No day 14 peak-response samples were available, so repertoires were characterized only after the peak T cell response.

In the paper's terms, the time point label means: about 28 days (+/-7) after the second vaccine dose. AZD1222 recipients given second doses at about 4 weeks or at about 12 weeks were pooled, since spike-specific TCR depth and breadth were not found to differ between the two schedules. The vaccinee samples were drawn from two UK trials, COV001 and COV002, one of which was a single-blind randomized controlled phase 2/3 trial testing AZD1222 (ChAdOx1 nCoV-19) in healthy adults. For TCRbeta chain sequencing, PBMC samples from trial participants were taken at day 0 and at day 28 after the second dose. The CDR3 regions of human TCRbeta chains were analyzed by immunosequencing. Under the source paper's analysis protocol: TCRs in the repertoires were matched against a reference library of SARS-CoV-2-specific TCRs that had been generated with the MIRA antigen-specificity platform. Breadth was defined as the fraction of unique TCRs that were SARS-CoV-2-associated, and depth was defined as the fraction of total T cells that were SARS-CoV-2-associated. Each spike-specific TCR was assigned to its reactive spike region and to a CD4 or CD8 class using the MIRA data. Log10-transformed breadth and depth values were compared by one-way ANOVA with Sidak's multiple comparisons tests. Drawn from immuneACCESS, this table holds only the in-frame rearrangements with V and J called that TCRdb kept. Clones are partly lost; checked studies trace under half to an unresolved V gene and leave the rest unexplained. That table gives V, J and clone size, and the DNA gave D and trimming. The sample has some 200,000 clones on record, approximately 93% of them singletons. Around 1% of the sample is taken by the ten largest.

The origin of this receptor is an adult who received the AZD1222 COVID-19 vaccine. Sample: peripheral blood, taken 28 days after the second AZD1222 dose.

The base sequence is TGTGCCAGTAGATTTCAGGGTACGCGGAGCTACACCTTC. This gives the protein CASRFQGTRSYTF. The rearrangement joined TRBV19 to TRBJ1-2; the best D guess is TRBD1, with 5 bases matching. The CDR3 measures 13 amino acids from cysteine to phenylalanine. Just the 39-base CDR3 DNA is kept, in frame starting at base 1. In the germline V gene (reference sequence), CDR1 corresponds to LNHDA and CDR2 to SQIVND. The junction shows trimming of 6 bases on V and 9 bases on J, plus 17 bases between the germline ends.